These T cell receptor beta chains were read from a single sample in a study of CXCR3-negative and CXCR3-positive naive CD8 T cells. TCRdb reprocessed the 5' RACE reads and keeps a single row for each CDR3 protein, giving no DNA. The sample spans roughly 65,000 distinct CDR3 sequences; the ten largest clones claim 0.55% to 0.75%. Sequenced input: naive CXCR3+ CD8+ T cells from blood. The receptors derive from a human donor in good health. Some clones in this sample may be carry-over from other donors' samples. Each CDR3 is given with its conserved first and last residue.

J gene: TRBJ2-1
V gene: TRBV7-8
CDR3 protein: CASSLAGGGQYNEQFF

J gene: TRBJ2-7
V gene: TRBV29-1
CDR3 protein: CSVEGRGSYEQYF

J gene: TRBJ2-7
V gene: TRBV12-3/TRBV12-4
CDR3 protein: CASRGLAYEQYF

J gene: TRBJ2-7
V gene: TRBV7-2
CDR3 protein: CASSLGGRNEQYF

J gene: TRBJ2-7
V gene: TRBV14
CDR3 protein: CASGKGSSYEQYF

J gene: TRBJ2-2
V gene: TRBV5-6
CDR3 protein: CASSPPTRVWTGELFF

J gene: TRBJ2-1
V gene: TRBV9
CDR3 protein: CASSVVGSGYNEQFF

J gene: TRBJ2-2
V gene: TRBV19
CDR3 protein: CASSIFPGELFF

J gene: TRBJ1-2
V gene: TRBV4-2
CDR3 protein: CASSQDQDLRGYTF

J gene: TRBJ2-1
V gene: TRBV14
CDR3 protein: CASSQIGVWVYNEQFF

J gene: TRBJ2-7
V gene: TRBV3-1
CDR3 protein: CASSGTGTYEQYF

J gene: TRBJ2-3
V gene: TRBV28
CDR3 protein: CASSLSGGPDTQYF

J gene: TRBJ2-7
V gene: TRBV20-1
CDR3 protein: CSAPPGLSYEQYF

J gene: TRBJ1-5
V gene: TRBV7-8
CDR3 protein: CASSSGAGGEPQHF

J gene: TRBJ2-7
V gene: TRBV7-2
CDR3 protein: CASSASTLAYEQYF

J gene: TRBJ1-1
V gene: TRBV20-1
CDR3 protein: CSARDLGGYTEAFF

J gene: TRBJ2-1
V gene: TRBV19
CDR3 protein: CASRTGGSYNEQFF

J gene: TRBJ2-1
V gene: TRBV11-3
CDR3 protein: CASSWPGGNEQFF

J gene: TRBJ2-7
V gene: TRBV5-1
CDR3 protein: CACGWSAGPVEQYF

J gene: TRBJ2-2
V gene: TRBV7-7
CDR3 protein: CASSYAQGLNTGELFF

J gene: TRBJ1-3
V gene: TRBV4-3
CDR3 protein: CASSQDFRGSGNTIYF

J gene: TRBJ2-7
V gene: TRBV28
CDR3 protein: CASSPRGSTYEQYF

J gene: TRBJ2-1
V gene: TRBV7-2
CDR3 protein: CASSLVSEGDEQFF

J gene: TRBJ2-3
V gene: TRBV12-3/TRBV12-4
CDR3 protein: CASSSLDRELVDTQYF

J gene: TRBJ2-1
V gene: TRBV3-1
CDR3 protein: CASSQDIASSYNEQFF

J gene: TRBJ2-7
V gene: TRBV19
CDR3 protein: CASSEGTSGDSYEQYF

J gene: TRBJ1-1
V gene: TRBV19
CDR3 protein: CASSIPRYREGETGEAFF

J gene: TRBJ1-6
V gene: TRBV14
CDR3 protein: CASSQAERSPLHF

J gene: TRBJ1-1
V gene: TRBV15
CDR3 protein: CATSRDEMNTEAFF

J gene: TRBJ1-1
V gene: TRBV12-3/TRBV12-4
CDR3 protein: CASSSGTDEAFF

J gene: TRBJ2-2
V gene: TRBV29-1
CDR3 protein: CSVRAPLDGTGELFF

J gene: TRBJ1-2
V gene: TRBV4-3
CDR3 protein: CASSPGQPLFIF

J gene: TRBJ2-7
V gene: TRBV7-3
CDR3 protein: CASSLTGQQTVYEQYF

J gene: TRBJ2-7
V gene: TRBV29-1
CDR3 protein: CSVELDRGLSEQYF

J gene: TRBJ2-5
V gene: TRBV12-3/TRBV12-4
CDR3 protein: CASSLAFEADQYF

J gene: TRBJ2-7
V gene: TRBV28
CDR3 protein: CASSLVRARSYEQYF

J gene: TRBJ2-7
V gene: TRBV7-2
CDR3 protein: CASSSRDRGPSYEQYF

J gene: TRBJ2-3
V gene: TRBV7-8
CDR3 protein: CASSLSRGDTQYF

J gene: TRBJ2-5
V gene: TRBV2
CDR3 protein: CANEMTGGSGRTQYF

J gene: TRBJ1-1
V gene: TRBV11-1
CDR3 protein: CASSFSFREPMNTEAFF

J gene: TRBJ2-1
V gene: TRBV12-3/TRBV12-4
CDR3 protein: CASTPGPSHEQFF

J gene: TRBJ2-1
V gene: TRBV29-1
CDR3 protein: CSVEGLAGGPGQFF

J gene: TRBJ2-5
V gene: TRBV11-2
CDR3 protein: CASSLGGHPQETQYF